This T cell receptor beta chain was profiled in a study of naive CD8 T cells in extremely preterm neonates. Sequencing was performed with immunoSEQ multiplex PCR; in TCRdb, only in-frame clones are kept and a portion is missing. The sample holds about 7,000 clones, approximately 98% seen once. Sorted naive CD8+ T cell numbers ranged ~19,000 to ~100,000. The receptor was isolated from a human donor in good health. Sequencing was done on a sample of naive CD8+ T cells from blood.

Written as DNA, the CDR3 is TGTGCCATCGGAGGGAGGGAGAACCTGAACACTGAAGCTTTCTTT. This gives the protein CAIGGRENLNTEAFF. V and J are TRBV10-3 and TRBJ1-1; no firm D call. Germline assignment: CDR1 ENHRY and CDR2 SYGVKD. The CDR3 runs to 15 residues. V was trimmed by 8 bases and J by 0 bases, leaving 16 bases between them.